This TCR beta chain was observed in a study of early T cells in non-severe SARS-CoV-2 infection. This clonotype was seen a handful of times. MiXCR, run by TCRdb on the 5' RACE reads, gives a single entry per CDR3 protein. The data hold approximately 66,000 distinct CDR3 sequences, with about 12% observed a single time. V lost 7 bases and J 4 bases, leaving 13 bases between the germline ends. Germline-derived CDR1 and CDR2 are MNHNS and SASEGT. CDR3 length equals 13 residues. The receptor was derived from an adult who was a healthcare worker with PCR-confirmed SARS-CoV-2 infection or an uninfected control (not recorded which). The donor label of this sample is uncertain. Sequencing was performed on whole blood, taken at baseline. The chain links TRBV6-1 to TRBJ1-2, with D possibly TRBD1 on 5 matching bases. CDR3 protein: CASMQSGGYGYTF. The CDR3 DNA is TGTGCCAGCATGCAATCGGGGGGCTATGGCTACACCTTC.